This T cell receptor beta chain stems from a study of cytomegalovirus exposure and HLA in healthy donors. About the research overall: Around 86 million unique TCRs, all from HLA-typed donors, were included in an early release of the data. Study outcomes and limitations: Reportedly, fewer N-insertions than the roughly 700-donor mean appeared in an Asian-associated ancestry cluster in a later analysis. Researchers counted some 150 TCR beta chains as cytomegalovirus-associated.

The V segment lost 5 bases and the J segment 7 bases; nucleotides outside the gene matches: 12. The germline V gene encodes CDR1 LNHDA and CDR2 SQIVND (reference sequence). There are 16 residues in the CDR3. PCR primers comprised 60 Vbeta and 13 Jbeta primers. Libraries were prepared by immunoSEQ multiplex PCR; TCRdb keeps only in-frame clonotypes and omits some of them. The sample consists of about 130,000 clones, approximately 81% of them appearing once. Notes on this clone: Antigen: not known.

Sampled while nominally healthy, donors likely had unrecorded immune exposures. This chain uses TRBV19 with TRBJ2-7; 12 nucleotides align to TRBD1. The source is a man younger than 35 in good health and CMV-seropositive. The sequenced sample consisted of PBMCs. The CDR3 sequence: CASSVRSGTGGGEQYF. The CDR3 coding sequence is TGTGCCAGTAGTGTTCGTTCCGGGACAGGGGGCGGGGAGCAGTACTTC.